This T cell receptor beta chain derives from a study of blood T cells in healthy people across ages. The CDR3 totals 15 residues. Germline V gene lookup returns CDR1 MNHEY and CDR2 SVGAGI. V was clipped by 8 bases and J by 3 bases, with 18 bases between them. A few counts support this clonotype. Through a sample-barcoded 5' primer and a J-beta primer mix, a second PCR was run for about 6 to 11 cycles. Each CDR3 protein is one row after TCRdb ran MiXCR on the 5' RACE reads. The data show 1.5 million or so distinct CDR3 sequences, 42% seen once. The gene calls are TRBV6-5 and TRBJ2-3; D is possibly TRBD2 (6 bases). The sequence derives from a woman younger than 30 in good health. The material sequenced was blood. CDR3 in amino acids: CASQRWRALTDTQYF. The CDR3 DNA sequence: TGTGCCAGCCAACGTTGGAGGGCCCTAACAGATACGCAGTATTTT.